The text below deals with one T cell receptor (beta chain). Under the authors' procedure: Nucleated cell counts were estimated from reference gene primer amplification. This table comes from immunoSEQ multiplex PCR, and its TCRdb copy is limited to in-frame clones, with some not included. The V and J calls and clone size come from that table; D and trimming were worked out from the DNA. The data contain 140,000 to 150,000 clones, over 65% of them singletons. Participants were aged roughly 18 to 89 years, lived in under 30 US areas, and enrolled virtually. Participant-reported clinical history was the basis for cohort assignment. The sample comes from a study of blood T cell repertoires in COVID-19. The sequencing sample was made of PBMCs or T cells enriched from blood (not recorded which). This sequence was found in a woman between 50 and 59 years old who had recovered from COVID-19.

The CDR3 loop is CASSSLAYKGQYTQYF. The CDR3 nucleotides read TGTGCCAGCAGCTCGCTAGCCTATAAGGGACAGTATACGCAGTATTTT. V is TRBV11-2 and J is TRBJ2-3; 7 positions match TRBD1. CDR1 and CDR2 (germline): SGHAT, FQNNGV. This CDR3 contains 16 residues. After removal of 4 bases from V and 7 bases from J, the junction contained 14 bases not matched to a gene.